This entry lists 14 T cell receptor beta chains sequenced from one sample in a study of memory CD4+ T cells and cytomegalovirus serostatus. Single viable CD3+CD4+CD8-CD45RO+ cells were sorted as the memory CD4+ T cells. Data came from immunoSEQ multiplex PCR; TCRdb stores just in-frame clones and leaves some out. The table has under 55,000 clones, around 83% seen once. The source material was memory CD4+ T cells from blood. Receptors were obtained from an adult in good health and CMV-seropositive.

V is TRBV9 and J is TRBJ2-1; 8 bases match TRBD2. Germline loops: CDR1 SGDLS, CDR2 YYNGEE. This CDR3 contains 18 residues. V trimming: 4 bases; J trimming: 1 base; junction bases outside the gene matches: 13. As DNA, the CDR3 is TGTGCCAGCAGCCCACCGGTAATAGCGGGGAGGTCCTACAATGAGCAGTTCTTC. Residues: CASSPPVIAGRSYNEQFF.

The sample holds a few counts of this clone. The CDR3 reads CASSTAGGSHYGYTF. CDR3 nucleotides: TGTGCCAGTAGTACGGCGGGGGGGAGCCACTATGGCTACACCTTC. The rearrangement links TRBV19 to TRBJ1-2; weak D call: TRBD1 (5 bases). Germline CDR1 and CDR2: LNHDA and SQIVND (reference sequence). The CDR3 runs to 15 residues. The V end lost 4 bases, the J end lost 3 bases, and 15 bases lay between the germline ends.

This clone was detected only once. J is TRBJ2-1 and V is TRBV30; D is uncertain. The germline gives CDR1 GTSNPN, CDR2 SVGIG (reference sequence). Trimming shortened V by 0 bases and J by 4 bases, and 4 bases separated the two germline ends. The CDR3 length is 12 residues. As DNA, the CDR3 is TGTGCCTGGAGTGTACTTTACAATGAGCAGTTCTTC. Translating it yields CAWSVLYNEQFF.

This chain's CDR3 is CASSSGRNYEQYF. CDR3 sequence (DNA): TGTGCCAGCAGTTCCGGGAGGAACTACGAGCAGTACTTC. The genes are TRBV28 and TRBJ2-7, with 7 bases fitting TRBD2. CDR1 and CDR2 from the germline V gene are MDHEN and SYDVKM. This CDR3 comprises 13 residues. Trimming at V came to 4 bases and at J to 3 bases, leaving 3 bases not matched to a gene.

The CDR3 spells CASGLVLGPGSEAFF. Here the CDR3 DNA reads TGTGCTAGTGGTTTGGTACTCGGCCCCGGGAGTGAAGCTTTCTTT. The gene calls are TRBV12-5 and TRBJ1-1; no definite D call. Germline lookup yields CDR1 LGHNT and CDR2 FRNRAP. This CDR3 has 15 residues. Trimming stripped 0 bases from V and 7 bases from J, with 15 bases between.

For the CDR3, the DNA is TGTGCCAGCAGCTTGTTATCCTACGAGCAGTACTTC. Encoded protein: CASSLLSYEQYF. This chain links TRBV5-4 with TRBJ2-7; unclear D gene. This CDR3 is built from 12 residues. CDR1 and CDR2 from the germline V gene are SGHNT and YYREEE (reference sequence). Trimming shortened V by 1 base and J by 1 base, and 3 bases separated the two germline ends.

This chain joins TRBV7-2 and TRBJ2-1; 9 bases are shared with TRBD2. Per the germline V gene, CDR1 is SGHTA and CDR2 is FQGNSA. The V gene end was trimmed by 2 bases and the J gene end by 7 bases; junction bases not matched to a gene: 6. The CDR3 sequence is 15 residues long. CDR3: CASSLIAGAVNEQFF. For the CDR3, the DNA is TGTGCCAGCAGCTTAATAGCGGGAGCTGTAAATGAGCAGTTCTTC.

The chain uses TRBV5-1 and TRBJ2-3; 7 bases are shared with TRBD1. The CDR3 has 15 amino acids. V gave up 1 base and J gave up 3 bases; unmatched junction bases: 5. Germline V gives CDR1 SGHRS, CDR2 YFSETQ. CDR3: CASSLQGDKTDTQYF. The CDR3 nucleotides are TGCGCCAGCAGCTTGCAGGGGGATAAGACAGATACGCAGTATTTT.

This clone was picked up a small number of times. The CDR3 protein is CASSSSGGAVKETQYF. The DNA for the CDR3 is TGCGCCAGCTCAAGTAGCGGGGGGGCCGTTAAAGAGACCCAGTACTTC. The chain employs TRBV5-1 and TRBJ2-5; 11 bases are shared with TRBD2. The CDR3 totals 16 residues. Germline CDR1 reads SGHRS; CDR2 reads YFSETQ. J lost 3 bases, V lost 7 bases, and 11 bases had no gene match.

This clone has a handful of counts. The rearrangement uses TRBV30 and TRBJ1-1; D call uncertain. The germline gives CDR1 GTSNPN, CDR2 SVGIG (reference sequence). Trimming removed 0 bases from V and 7 bases from J, with 12 bases in between. There are 13 residues in the CDR3. As DNA, the CDR3 is TGTGCCTGGAGTGTACAGCTGAATAGTGAAGCTTTCTTT. Residues: CAWSVQLNSEAFF.

The rearrangement uses TRBV5-1 and TRBJ2-5; 10 bases map to TRBD2. CDR3 length: 16 residues. J was trimmed by 4 bases and V by 3 bases; bases with no gene match: 9. The germline gives CDR1 SGHRS, CDR2 YFSETQ. CDR3 nucleotides: TGCGCCAGCAGCTCCGCCGGGACTAGCGTTCCAGAGACCCAGTACTTC. Its protein is CASSSAGTSVPETQYF.

The chain has TRBV5-5 and TRBJ2-7; 11 bases line up with TRBD2. CDR1 and CDR2 (germline): SGHKS, YYEKEE (reference sequence). Trimming removed 2 bases from V and 7 bases from J; junction bases left unmatched: 14. The CDR3 consists of 17 residues. The CDR3 region is CASSFIAGGPTIGEQYF. The CDR3 coding sequence is TGTGCCAGCAGCTTCATAGCGGGAGGGCCGACAATAGGGGAGCAGTACTTC.

This chain joins TRBV6-5 and TRBJ1-4, with TRBD1 identical over 10 bases. The J segment lost 5 bases and the V segment lost 4 bases, leaving 1 base of the junction unmatched. Per germline, CDR1 MNHEY and CDR2 SVGAGI. CDR3 length equals 14 residues. The CDR3 DNA sequence: TGTGCCAGCAGTTTGGACAGGGGGAATGAAAAACTGTTTTTT. Translation: CASSLDRGNEKLFF.

This clone was seen a few times. The chain has TRBV6-1 and TRBJ2-7, with a tentative D call TRBD1 (5 bases). V lost 5 bases and J lost 3, with 11 bases in between. Germline V gives CDR1 MNHNS, CDR2 SASEGT. This CDR3 has 13 amino acids. This CDR3 reads CASSRQSFYEQYF. The DNA of the CDR3 is TGTGCCAGCAGTCGACAGTCCTTCTACGAGCAGTACTTC.